This is a list of T cell receptor beta chains from one sample in a study of neoadjuvant anti-PD-1 for oral cavity cancer. Clones were sequenced by immunoSEQ multiplex PCR, and TCRdb holds only the in-frame ones, with some missing. The sample holds 9,500 to 15,000 clones, about 76% seen once. The material was PBMCs, obtained after nivolumab (anti-PD-1) treatment. The receptors derive from a person aged 40 to 85 with oral cavity squamous cell carcinoma. Both conserved end residues are part of each CDR3. D genes are given only for firm matches. Rows give clone size only sometimes, using once, few, many, or a class for an expanded clone.

V,size,D,length,J,DNA,CDR3
TRBV10-2,-,TRBD2,16,TRBJ2-3,TGCGCCAGCAGTGGGACTAGCGGGAGTTGGACAGATACGCAGTATTTT,CASSGTSGSWTDTQYF
TRBV11-2,-,-,15,TRBJ2-7,TGTGCCAGCAGCTTAGCCCCCTCTGGCTCCTACGAGCAGTACTTC,CASSLAPSGSYEQYF
TRBV6-1,-,-,12,TRBJ2-7,TGTGCCAGCGGTCCGGGGTTCCACGAGCAGTACTTC,CASGPGFHEQYF
TRBV4-1,-,TRBD1,17,TRBJ1-2,TGCGCCAGCAGCCAAGATCCCGGGACAGGCACAGGGGATGGCTACACCTTC,CASSQDPGTGTGDGYTF
TRBV9,-,TRBD1,15,TRBJ2-3,TGTGCCAGCAGCTACAGGGGTACGGGCACAGATACGCAGTATTTT,CASSYRGTGTDTQYF
TRBV28,few,-,13,TRBJ2-7,TGTGCCAGCAGCTATCAGGGTATTGGCGAGCGGTACTTC,CASSYQGIGERYF
TRBV10-3,-,-,13,TRBJ1-2,TGTGCCATCAGTGAGACAGGAACCTATGGCTACACCTTC,CAISETGTYGYTF
TRBV7-9,few,TRBD1,13,TRBJ1-2,TGTGCCAGCAGCACCTACCGAGGGGGCGGCTACACCTTC,CASSTYRGGGYTF
TRBV6-4,-,-,13,TRBJ2-2,TGTGCCAGCAGTGACAGGGACACCGGGGAGCTGTTTTTT,CASSDRDTGELFF
TRBV10-3,-,-,12,TRBJ2-7,TGTGCCATCAGTGAGTCGAACTACGAGCAGTACTTC,CAISESNYEQYF
TRBV2,-,-,16,TRBJ1-5,TGTGCCAGCAGGCCTGGAGGACAGTTTGGCAATCAGCCCCAGCATTTT,CASRPGGQFGNQPQHF
TRBV2,-,-,12,TRBJ1-2,TGTGCCAGCAGTGATTACAGGGATGGCTACACCTTC,CASSDYRDGYTF
TRBV7-3,-,-,13,TRBJ1-1,TGTGCCAGCAGCTTGGGAATGAACACTGAAGCTTTCTTT,CASSLGMNTEAFF
TRBV28,once,TRBD2,15,TRBJ2-5,TGTGCCAGCAGTTACGGGGGGACTGCGGGGGAGACCCAGTACTTC,CASSYGGTAGETQYF
TRBV5-1,-,TRBD1,14,TRBJ2-1,TGCGCCAGCAGGCCCGGGACAGGGGGAAGCGAGCAGTTCTTC,CASRPGTGGSEQFF
TRBV7-7,-,-,14,TRBJ2-5,TGTGCTAGCAGCCCCACGGGGGCCCAAGAGACCCAGTACTTC,CASSPTGAQETQYF
TRBV2,-,-,14,TRBJ2-2,TGTGCCAGCAAGCCTTTACAGAGCACCGGGGAGCTGTTTTTT,CASKPLQSTGELFF
TRBV19,-,-,14,TRBJ1-1,TGTGCCAGTAGTATAACCGGACCGCGAATCGGAGCTTTCTTT,CASSITGPRIGAFF
TRBV11-2,-,-,15,TRBJ1-1,TGTGCCAGCAGCTTCTCAGAGGCCCCGAGGACTGAAGCTTTCTTT,CASSFSEAPRTEAFF
TRBV25-1,once,-,13,TRBJ2-3,TGTGCCAGCAGTGACCAGGCAGGAGATACGCAGTATTTT,CASSDQAGDTQYF
TRBV10-2,few,-,13,TRBJ1-4,TGCGCCAGCAGTGAGAGGTCCAATGAAAAACTGTTTTTT,CASSERSNEKLFF
TRBV7-3,few,-,15,TRBJ2-2,TGTGCCAGCAGCTTAGGAGGTTTGGGCACCGGGGAGCTGTTTTTT,CASSLGGLGTGELFF
TRBV4-1,few,-,15,TRBJ1-4,TGCGCCAGCAGCCACGAACTTGGGACGGCGGAAAAACTGTTTTTT,CASSHELGTAEKLFF
TRBV7-9,few,-,10,TRBJ2-5,TGTGCCAGCAGCTCGGGGACCCAGTACTTC,CASSSGTQYF
TRBV29-1,once,-,13,TRBJ2-6,TGCAGCGTTTATAGCTCTGGGGCCAACGTCCTGACTTTC,CSVYSSGANVLTF
TRBV5-1,-,TRBD1,14,TRBJ1-1,TGCGCCAGCAGTTTCGACAGGGGCGGAACTGAAGCTTTCTTT,CASSFDRGGTEAFF
TRBV4-1,-,-,14,TRBJ1-2,TGCGCCAGCAGCCAAGGGAGGGCTAACTATGGCTACACCTTC,CASSQGRANYGYTF
TRBV7-3,once,TRBD2,14,TRBJ2-7,TGTGCCAGCAGCCCCGGGACTAGCTTCTACGAGCAGTACTTC,CASSPGTSFYEQYF
TRBV27,few,-,16,TRBJ1-6,TGTGCCAGCAGTTTGATGGCCCCCTCCTATAATTCACCCCTCCACTTT,CASSLMAPSYNSPLHF
TRBV19,few,TRBD2,16,TRBJ2-7,TGTGCCAGTAGTACCTACGGTGGCGGGGGTTACTACGAGCAGTACTTC,CASSTYGGGGYYEQYF
TRBV9,-,-,15,TRBJ1-5,TGTGCCAGCAGCGTAGGGTCCATGAGCAATCAGCCCCAGCATTTT,CASSVGSMSNQPQHF
TRBV9,-,-,15,TRBJ1-3,TGTGCCAGCAGCTTAAGGAGGGAACCTGGAAACACCATATATTTT,CASSLRREPGNTIYF
TRBV28,-,TRBD1,13,TRBJ1-2,TGTGCCAGCAGTTTATCAGGGGGCAATGGCTACACCTTC,CASSLSGGNGYTF
TRBV27,-,-,12,TRBJ2-2,TGTGCCAGCAGTTTACGGTACGGGGAGCTGTTTTTT,CASSLRYGELFF
TRBV7-8,-,-,13,TRBJ2-5,TGTGCCAGCAGTTCCGGGCCCAAGGGGACCCAGTACTTC,CASSSGPKGTQYF
TRBV7-9,-,-,14,TRBJ1-1,TGTGCCAGCAGCTCCTTTAAGGGTGTCACTGAAGCTTTCTTT,CASSSFKGVTEAFF
TRBV6-1,-,-,14,TRBJ1-1,TGTGCCAGCGCCGACAGTCCCATGAACACTGAAGCTTTCTTT,CASADSPMNTEAFF
TRBV11-2,-,-,12,TRBJ2-7,TGTGCCAGCAGCCCGGGCCTCGGCGAGCAGTACTTC,CASSPGLGEQYF
TRBV7-8,-,TRBD1,14,TRBJ2-7,TGTGCCAGCAGTAATCGGGACAGAACCTACGAGCAGTACTTC,CASSNRDRTYEQYF
TRBV28,-,TRBD2,13,TRBJ2-1,TGTGCCAGCAGTCGGACTAGCAGGAATGAGCAGTTCTTC,CASSRTSRNEQFF
TRBV7-8,-,-,13,TRBJ2-5,TGTGCCAGCAGCTCCGGATGGAAAGAGACCCAGTACTTC,CASSSGWKETQYF
TRBV29-1,-,-,14,TRBJ2-6,TGCAGCGTTGGAACCAACTCTGGGGCCAACGTCCTGACTTTC,CSVGTNSGANVLTF
TRBV28,-,-,18,TRBJ2-7,TGTGCCAGCAGTGGGGACAAGCACTGGACAACATGGGACTACGAGCAGTACTTC,CASSGDKHWTTWDYEQYF
TRBV9,-,-,13,TRBJ1-1,TGTGCCAGCAGCGGTTACCGGGACACTGAAGCTTTCTTT,CASSGYRDTEAFF
TRBV6-5,-,-,14,TRBJ2-7,TGTGCCAGCCGTCGGGCTCCCCCCAGCCACGAGCAGTACTTC,CASRRAPPSHEQYF
TRBV6-1,-,-,12,TRBJ2-3,TGTGCCAGCAGTCCCCCCGGGGTTACGCAGTATTTT,CASSPPGVTQYF
TRBV4-1,-,-,15,TRBJ1-1,TGCGCCAGCAGCCACCCCCCGGGACGCCTAGGGGAAGCTTTCTTT,CASSHPPGRLGEAFF
TRBV5-1,few,-,14,TRBJ1-1,TGCGCCAGCAGCTTGCAACAGAGGAACACTGAAGCTTTCTTT,CASSLQQRNTEAFF
TRBV4-1,-,-,15,TRBJ2-7,TGCGCCAGCAGCCCCATATTCCGGGGCAGCTACGAGCAGTACTTC,CASSPIFRGSYEQYF
TRBV25-1,-,-,13,TRBJ1-1,TGTGCCAGCAGTGAAGGGGGCAACACTGAAGCTTTCTTT,CASSEGGNTEAFF